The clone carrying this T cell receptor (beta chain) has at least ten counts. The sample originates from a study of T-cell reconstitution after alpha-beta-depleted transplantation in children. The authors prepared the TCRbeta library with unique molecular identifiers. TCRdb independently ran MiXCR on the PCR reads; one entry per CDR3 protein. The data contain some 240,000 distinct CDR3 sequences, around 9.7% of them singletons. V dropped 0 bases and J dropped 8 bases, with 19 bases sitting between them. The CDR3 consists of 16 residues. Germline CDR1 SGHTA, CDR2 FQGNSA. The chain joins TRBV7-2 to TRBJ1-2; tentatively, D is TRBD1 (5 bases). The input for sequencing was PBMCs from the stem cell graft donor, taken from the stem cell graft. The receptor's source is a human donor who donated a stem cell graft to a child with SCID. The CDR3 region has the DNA TGTGCCAGCAGCTTAGCGGGGCAAGGGGCTCTAAGGGGCTACACCTTC. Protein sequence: CASSLAGQGALRGYTF.